The 18 T cell receptor beta chains below all came from one sample that was sequenced in a study of blood T cells in healthy people across ages. The use of a sample-barcoded 5' primer and a J-beta primer mix characterized a second PCR of 7 to 11 cycles. In TCRdb, the 5' RACE reads were re-called with MiXCR into one record per CDR3 protein. The sample comprises under 2 million distinct CDR3 sequences, about 31% of which are singletons, and roughly 12% rests with the top ten. The sample taken for sequencing was blood. Receptor source: a woman younger than 45 in good health.

Comment on this clonotype: The germline gene is not matched at one end of the junction; a read error may be the cause. The genes are TRBV24-1 and TRBJ1-2; D not certain. The germline gives CDR1 KGHDR, CDR2 SFDVKD. CDR3 size: 13 residues. The CDR3 spells CATSGTGAYSYTF. For the CDR3, the DNA is TGTGCCACCAGTGGGACCGGCGCCTATAGCTACACCTTC.

This chain joins TRBV9 and TRBJ2-5; TRBD2 aligns across 8 bases. This CDR3 region has 15 residues. From germline, CDR1 is SGDLS and CDR2 YYNGEE. V gave up 3 bases and J gave up 0 bases; unmatched junction bases: 4. CDR3 loop: CASSARGGHQETQYF. In DNA form, the CDR3 reads TGTGCCAGCAGCGCCCGGGGGGGGCACCAAGAGACCCAGTACTTC.

This chain uses TRBV30 with TRBJ2-7, with TRBD1 as a possible D gene (6 bases). Germline CDR1 and CDR2: GTSNPN and SVGIG (reference sequence). This CDR3 comprises 12 residues. The V end lost 0 bases, the J end lost 5 bases, and 8 bases lay between the germline ends. The CDR3 spells CAWSVEGDEQYF. CDR3 nucleotide sequence: TGTGCCTGGAGTGTAGAGGGGGACGAGCAGTACTTC. Based on the CDR3 plus reference TRBV30 and TRBJ2-7, the full variable domain is SQTIHQWPATLVQPVGSPLSLECTVEGTSNPNLYWYRQAAGRGLQLLFYSVGIGQISSEVPQNLSASRPQDRQFILSSKKLLLSDSGFYLCAWSVEGDEQYFGPGTRLTVT.

The table lists this clonotype with a few counts. The chain employs TRBV10-3 and TRBJ1-6, with D possibly TRBD1 on 5 matching bases. Trimming left V 2 bases short and J 6 bases short, with 5 bases between. The CDR3 consists of 13 residues. CDR1 and CDR2 (germline): ENHRY, SYGVKD. CDR3 sequence: CAISEDSNSPLHF. The CDR3 coding sequence is TGTGCCATCAGTGAGGACAGTAATTCACCCCTCCACTTT.

This clonotype was seen repeatedly, ten times or more. The rearrangement links TRBV10-3 to TRBJ2-1; no definite D call. V dropped 5 bases and J dropped 9 bases, with 8 bases sitting between them. The CDR3 sequence is 11 residues long. CDR1 is ENHRY and CDR2 is SYGVKD in the germline V gene. In DNA form, the CDR3 reads TGTGCCATCAGTTCCCCTGGTGAGCAGTTCTTC. Encoded protein: CAISSPGEQFF.

Remarks on this clonotype: A much larger clone sits a single nucleotide away, making a read error possible. The rearrangement uses TRBV5-1 and TRBJ2-5; D is unresolved. The germline V gene encodes CDR1 SGHRS and CDR2 YFSETQ. The CDR3 totals 13 residues. CDR3 DNA: TGCGCCAGCAGCTTGGGGGCAGAAGAGGCCCAGTACTTC. It encodes CASSLGAEEAQYF.

This clonotype has a handful of counts. The genes are TRBV12-3 or TRBV12-4 and TRBJ1-4, with TRBD1 matching 8 bases. The CDR3 has 14 amino acids. Trimming cost V 5 bases and J 8 bases; bases outside gene matches: 7. The CDR3 sequence: CASSQDRVREKLFF. The CDR3 DNA reads as TGTGCCAGCAGTCAGGACAGGGTGAGAGAAAAACTGTTTTTT.

As for this clonotype: This may stem from a read error, because a much larger clone lies one nucleotide away. The V gene is TRBV4-1, the J gene TRBJ2-5; 10 positions agree with TRBD1. The J call is doubtful: the DNA matches TRBJ2-7 better. Germline V gives CDR1 MGHRA, CDR2 YSYEKL. The CDR3 contains 15 residues. The CDR3 bases are TGCGCCAGCAGCCCGGGACAGGGGAAAACCTGCGAGCAGTACTTC. Protein product: CASSPGQGKTCEQYF.

This clonotype was recorded a few times. This sequence joins TRBV5-6 and TRBJ2-3; the match to TRBD2 covers 7 bases. The CDR3 consists of 17 residues. The V gene's germline CDR1 is SGHDT and CDR2 YYEEEE. V lost 4 bases to trimming and J lost 6 bases; unmatched junction nucleotides: 17. The DNA of the CDR3 is TGTGCCAGCAGCCCGGCCCTTATAGCGGGCCTCACGGATACGCAGTATTTT. This gives the protein CASSPALIAGLTDTQYF.

This clonotype has ten or more counts. The chain recombines TRBV27 with TRBJ2-1; 8 nucleotides line up with TRBD2. Losses at the gene ends were 9 bases for V and 3 bases for J; bases not matched to a gene: 13. The length of the CDR3 is 16 residues. The germline gives CDR1 MNHEY, CDR2 SMNVEV (reference sequence). The DNA of the CDR3 is TGTGCCAGTGTTGGACGGGAGGGACGATACTACAATGAGCAGTTCTTC. Protein product: CASVGREGRYYNEQFF.

The CDR3 DNA reads TGTGCCAGCAGCGGAGTAGCGGGCCCTAGGGCCAATGAGCAGTTCTTC. Translating gives CASSGVAGPRANEQFF. This chain links TRBV9 with TRBJ2-1; 7 bases map to TRBD2. The CDR3 contains 16 residues. Losses at the gene ends were 3 bases for V and 6 bases for J; bases not matched to a gene: 12. Germline values: CDR1 SGDLS, CDR2 YYNGEE.

At least ten counts were recorded for this clonotype. J is TRBJ2-7 and V is TRBV7-9; TRBD1 aligns across 7 bases. Germline CDR1 reads SEHNR; CDR2 reads FQNEAQ (reference sequence). J lost 1 base, V lost 7 bases, and 7 bases had no gene match. This CDR3 region has 14 residues. CDR3 DNA sequence: TGTGCCAGCACCCGACAGGGCACGTCCTACGAGCAGTACTTC. As protein: CASTRQGTSYEQYF.

This clonotype was detected only a few times. The chain couples TRBV15 to TRBJ1-4, with 7 bases lining up with TRBD1. Germline CDR1 LNHNV, CDR2 YYDKDF (reference sequence). Germline trimming cut 2 bases from V and 6 bases from J; bases unmatched to any gene: 0. This CDR3 is 13 amino acids long. CDR3 in amino acids: CATSRQGDEKLFF. DNA for the CDR3: TGTGCCACCAGCAGACAGGGGGATGAAAAACTGTTTTTT.

CDR3 residues: CASSPGLAADNEQFF. The CDR3 DNA reads TGTGCCAGCTCACCCGGACTAGCGGCAGATAATGAGCAGTTCTTC. V gene TRBV18 combines with J gene TRBJ2-1, with 10 bases identical to TRBD2. With 3 bases clipped from V and 7 bases from J, the junction kept 6 bases outside the gene matches. The germline CDR1 and CDR2 sequences are KGHSH and LQKENI. The CDR3 contains 15 residues. Looking up the rest from reference TRBV18 and TRBJ2-1 gives the full variable domain: NAGVMQNPRHLVRRRGQEARLRCSPMKGHSHVYWYRQLPEEGLKFMVYLQKENIIDESGMPKERFSAEFPKEGPSILRIQQVVRGDSAAYFCASSPGLAADNEQFFGPGTRLTVL.

This clonotype came up a few times. The V and J genes are TRBV20-1 and TRBJ2-1, with 7 bases identical to TRBD2. With 3 bases clipped from V and 8 bases from J, the junction kept 19 bases outside the gene matches. Germline loops: CDR1 DFQATT, CDR2 SNEGSKA (reference sequence). The CDR3 has 17 amino acids. The CDR3 is CSARRFLEGGPGDEQFF. The CDR3 nucleotides are TGCAGTGCTAGGCGCTTTCTGGAGGGAGGGCCGGGGGATGAGCAGTTCTTC.

This clonotype was counted a few times. The chain recombines TRBV5-1 with TRBJ2-5; 8 bases line up with TRBD2. Germline lookup yields CDR1 SGHRS and CDR2 YFSETQ. The ends lost 9 bases at V and 5 bases at J; junction bases unmatched: 12. The CDR3 is made up of 14 amino acids. Written as DNA, the CDR3 is TGCGCCACCAGACCGGGGGGGCCTAAGGAGACCCAGTACTTC. This gives the protein CATRPGGPKETQYF.

The V gene is TRBV3-1, the J gene TRBJ2-7; no definite D call. The CDR3 runs 17 residues. V lost 3 bases and J 2 bases, leaving 20 bases between the germline ends. CDR1 is LGHDT and CDR2 is YNNKEL in the germline V gene (reference sequence). CDR3 DNA sequence: TGTGCCAGCAGCCACAAATTCCTAAGGCCGGCACCCTACGAGCAGTACTTC. The encoded protein is CASSHKFLRPAPYEQYF.

Turning to this clonotype: This may arise from a read error, as a much more abundant clone is one base away. Because it lacks the conserved phenylalanine or tryptophan at the end, this CDR3 is likely a read error. The genes are TRBV20-1 and TRBJ2-5; 8 nucleotides match TRBD1. The DNA end lines up better with TRBJ2-7; the J call may be wrong. Germline CDR1 and CDR2: DFQATT and SNEGSKA (reference sequence). The CDR3 is 14 amino acids. This CDR3 is CSARDLDRDYEQYC. The CDR3 nucleotides are TGCAGTGCTAGAGATCTGGACAGGGACTACGAGCAGTACTGC.